This T cell receptor beta chain was sequenced for a study of CD8 T cells in ankylosing spondylitis. Study results and limitations: What seemed typical of ankylosing spondylitis blood was a TCR beta motif built from roughly eight highly homologous variants. Reactive arthritis synovial fluid and blood previously showed some of these motif variants.

From the 5' RACE reads, TCRdb called clonotypes with MiXCR, one entry per CDR3 protein. The sample lists roughly 230,000 distinct CDR3 sequences, 15% to 20% occurring once. Trimming took off 6 bases at V and 0 bases at J, with 16 bases between the two ends. There are 16 residues in the CDR3. This clonotype was seen at least ten times. The antigen is not known. This sequence was found in a male donor with ankylosing spondylitis or in good health (not recorded which). The J gene is TRBJ2-3, the V gene TRBV12-3 or TRBV12-4; D is unresolved. The sequenced material came from blood, either unsorted or a sorted T cell fraction (not recorded which). The CDR3 DNA is TGTGCCAGCAGCTCTAACCTCCCGGACAGCACAGATACGCAGTATTTT. Residues: CASSSNLPDSTDTQYF.